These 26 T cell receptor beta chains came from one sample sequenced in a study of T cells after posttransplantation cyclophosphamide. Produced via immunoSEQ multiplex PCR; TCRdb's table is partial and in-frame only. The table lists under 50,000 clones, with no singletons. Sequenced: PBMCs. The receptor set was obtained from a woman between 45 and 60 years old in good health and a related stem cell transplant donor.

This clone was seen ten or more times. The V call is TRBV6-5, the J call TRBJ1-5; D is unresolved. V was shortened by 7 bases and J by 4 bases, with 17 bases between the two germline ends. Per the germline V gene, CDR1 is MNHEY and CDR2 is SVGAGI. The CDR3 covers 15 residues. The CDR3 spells CASTERADSNQPQHF. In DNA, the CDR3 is TGTGCCAGCACCGAGAGGGCAGATTCTAATCAGCCCCAGCATTTT.

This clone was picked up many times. CDR3 coding DNA: TGTGCCAGCAGCCCCTCTTGGGGGCGGGGGAGCAATCAGCCCCAGCATTTT. Its translation: CASSPSWGRGSNQPQHF. This chain links TRBV7-9 with TRBJ1-5, with D possibly TRBD1 on 6 matching bases. V was pared by 5 bases and J by 1 base, with 18 bases between. The V gene's germline CDR1 is SEHNR and CDR2 FQNEAQ (reference sequence). The CDR3 contains 17 residues.

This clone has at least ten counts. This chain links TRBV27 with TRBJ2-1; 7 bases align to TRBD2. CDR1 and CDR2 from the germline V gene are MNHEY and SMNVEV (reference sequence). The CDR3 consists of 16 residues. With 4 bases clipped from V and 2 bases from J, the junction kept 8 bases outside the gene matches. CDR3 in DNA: TGTGCCAGCAGTTGGCGAGGACGGGGGGCCTACAATGAGCAGTTCTTC. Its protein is CASSWRGRGAYNEQFF.

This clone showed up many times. CDR3 nucleotides: TGTGCCAGCAGCTGGGACAGGAACACTGAAGCTTTCTTT. Amino acid sequence: CASSWDRNTEAFF. This chain uses TRBV5-4 with TRBJ1-1, with 7 bases that match TRBD1. With V trimmed by 3 bases and J by 1 base, 0 bases remained unmatched. CDR3 length: 13 residues. The germline gives CDR1 SGHNT, CDR2 YYREEE (reference sequence).

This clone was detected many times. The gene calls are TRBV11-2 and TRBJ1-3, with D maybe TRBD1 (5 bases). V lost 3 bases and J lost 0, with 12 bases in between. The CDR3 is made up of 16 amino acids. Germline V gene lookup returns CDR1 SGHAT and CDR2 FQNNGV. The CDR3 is CASSFPLGRSGNTIYF. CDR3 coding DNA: TGTGCCAGCAGCTTCCCCCTGGGGCGCTCTGGAAACACCATATATTTT.

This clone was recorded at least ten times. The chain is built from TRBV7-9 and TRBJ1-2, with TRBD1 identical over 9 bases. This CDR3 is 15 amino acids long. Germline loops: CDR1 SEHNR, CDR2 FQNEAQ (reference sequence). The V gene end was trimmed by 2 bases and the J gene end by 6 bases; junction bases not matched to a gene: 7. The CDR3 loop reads CASSLPTTGGDGYTF. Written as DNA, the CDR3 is TGTGCCAGCAGCTTACCCACCACAGGGGGCGATGGCTACACCTTC.

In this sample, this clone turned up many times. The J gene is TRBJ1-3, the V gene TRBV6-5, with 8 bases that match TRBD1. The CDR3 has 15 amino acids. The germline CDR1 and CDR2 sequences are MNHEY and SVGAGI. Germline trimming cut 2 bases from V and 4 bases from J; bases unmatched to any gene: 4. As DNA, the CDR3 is TGTGCCAGCAGTTACGCAGGGGGCACAGGAAACACCATATATTTT. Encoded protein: CASSYAGGTGNTIYF.

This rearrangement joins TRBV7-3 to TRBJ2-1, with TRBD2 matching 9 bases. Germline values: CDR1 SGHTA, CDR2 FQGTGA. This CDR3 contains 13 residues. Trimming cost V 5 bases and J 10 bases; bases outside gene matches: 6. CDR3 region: CASSLGLANEQFF. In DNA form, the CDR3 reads TGTGCCAGCAGCCTAGGACTAGCGAACGAGCAGTTCTTC.

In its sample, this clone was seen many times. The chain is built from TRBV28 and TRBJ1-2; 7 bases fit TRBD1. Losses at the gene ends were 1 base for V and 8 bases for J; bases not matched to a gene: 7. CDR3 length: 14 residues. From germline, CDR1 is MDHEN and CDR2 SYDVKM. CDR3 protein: CASSLLKGAGGYTF. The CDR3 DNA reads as TGTGCCAGCAGTTTATTAAAGGGGGCGGGGGGCTACACCTTC.

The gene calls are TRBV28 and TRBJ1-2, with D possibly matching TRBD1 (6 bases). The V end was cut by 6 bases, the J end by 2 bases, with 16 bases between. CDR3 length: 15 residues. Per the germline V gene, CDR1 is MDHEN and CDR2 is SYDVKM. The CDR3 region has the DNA TGTGCCAGCAGGGGAGGGACACAAACCAACTATGGCTACACCTTC. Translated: CASRGGTQTNYGYTF.

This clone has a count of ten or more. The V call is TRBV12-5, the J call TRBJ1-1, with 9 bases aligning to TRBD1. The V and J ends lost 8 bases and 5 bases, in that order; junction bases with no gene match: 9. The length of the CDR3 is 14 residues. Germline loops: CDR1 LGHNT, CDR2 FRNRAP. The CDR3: CASRGTGGETEAFF. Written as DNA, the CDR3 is TGTGCTAGTCGCGGTACAGGGGGCGAAACTGAAGCTTTCTTT.

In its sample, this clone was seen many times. The CDR3 here is CASRGIQGGLSYEQYF. CDR3 DNA: TGTGCCAGCAGGGGGATTCAGGGAGGTCTCTCCTACGAGCAGTACTTC. The chain combines TRBV2 with TRBJ2-7, with D possibly matching TRBD2 (6 bases). The ends were cut back, 6 bases at V and 0 bases at J, with 18 bases in the middle. Looked up from germline, CDR1 is SNHLY and CDR2 is FYNNEI. The CDR3 covers 16 residues.

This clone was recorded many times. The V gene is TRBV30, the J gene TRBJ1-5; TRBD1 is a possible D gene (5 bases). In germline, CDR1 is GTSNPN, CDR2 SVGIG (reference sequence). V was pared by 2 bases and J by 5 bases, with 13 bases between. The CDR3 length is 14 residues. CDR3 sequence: CAWSQLQADQPQHF. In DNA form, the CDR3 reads TGTGCCTGGAGTCAGTTACAGGCCGATCAGCCCCAGCATTTT.

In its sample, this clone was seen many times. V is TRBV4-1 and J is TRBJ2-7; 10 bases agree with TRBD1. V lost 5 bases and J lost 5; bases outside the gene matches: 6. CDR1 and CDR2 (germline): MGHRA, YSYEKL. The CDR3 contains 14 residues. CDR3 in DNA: TGCGCCAGCAGCTACAGACAGGGGGCGGACGAGCAGTACTTC. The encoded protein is CASSYRQGADEQYF.

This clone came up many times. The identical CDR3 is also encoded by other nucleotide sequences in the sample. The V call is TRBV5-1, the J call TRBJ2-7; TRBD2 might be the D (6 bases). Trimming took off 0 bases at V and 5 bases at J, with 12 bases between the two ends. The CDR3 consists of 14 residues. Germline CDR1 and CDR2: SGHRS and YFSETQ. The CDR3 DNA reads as TGCGCCAGCAGCTTGGGGGGGGTGCGTGACGAGCAGTACTTC. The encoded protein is CASSLGGVRDEQYF.

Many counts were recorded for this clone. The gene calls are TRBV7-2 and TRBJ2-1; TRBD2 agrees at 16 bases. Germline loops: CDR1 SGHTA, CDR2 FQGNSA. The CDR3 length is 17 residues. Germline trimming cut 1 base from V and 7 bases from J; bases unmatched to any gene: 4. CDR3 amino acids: CASSLGGTSGGANEQFF. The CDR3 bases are TGTGCCAGCAGCTTAGGGGGGACTAGCGGGGGGGCAAATGAGCAGTTCTTC.

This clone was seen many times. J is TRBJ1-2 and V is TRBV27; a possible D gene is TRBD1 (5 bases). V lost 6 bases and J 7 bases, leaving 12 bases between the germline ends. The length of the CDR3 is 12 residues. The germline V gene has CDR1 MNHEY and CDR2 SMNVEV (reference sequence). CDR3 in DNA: TGTGCCAGCAGCCTAGGGGATGGTGGCTACACCTTC. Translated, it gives CASSLGDGGYTF.

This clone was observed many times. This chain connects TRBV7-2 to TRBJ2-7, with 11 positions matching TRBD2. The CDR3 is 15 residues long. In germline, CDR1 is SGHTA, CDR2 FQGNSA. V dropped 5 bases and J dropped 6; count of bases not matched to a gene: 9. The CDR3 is CASSPGLAVRGEQYF. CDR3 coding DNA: TGTGCCAGCAGCCCGGGACTAGCGGTACGTGGCGAGCAGTACTTC.

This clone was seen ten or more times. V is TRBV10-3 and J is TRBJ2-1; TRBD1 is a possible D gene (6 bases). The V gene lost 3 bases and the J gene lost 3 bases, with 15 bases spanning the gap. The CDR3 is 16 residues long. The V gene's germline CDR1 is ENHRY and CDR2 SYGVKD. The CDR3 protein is CAISDPTGKGYNEQFF. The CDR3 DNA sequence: TGTGCCATCAGTGACCCGACAGGAAAGGGCTACAATGAGCAGTTCTTC.

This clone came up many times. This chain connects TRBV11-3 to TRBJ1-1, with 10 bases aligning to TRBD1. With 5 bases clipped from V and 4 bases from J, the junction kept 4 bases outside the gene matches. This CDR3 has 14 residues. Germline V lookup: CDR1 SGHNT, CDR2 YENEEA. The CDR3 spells CASSLWTGGTEAFF. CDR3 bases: TGTGCCAGCAGCCTCTGGACAGGGGGCACTGAAGCTTTCTTT.

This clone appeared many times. CDR3 region: CASSQEAGTGNNEQFF. The CDR3 DNA reads as TGCGCCAGCAGCCAAGAAGCCGGGACAGGGAACAATGAGCAGTTCTTC. V usage is TRBV4-1 and J usage is TRBJ2-1, with 9 bases identical to TRBD1. V lost 0 bases, J lost 5 bases, and 5 bases stayed unmatched. The CDR3 is 16 amino acids. From germline, CDR1 is MGHRA and CDR2 YSYEKL.

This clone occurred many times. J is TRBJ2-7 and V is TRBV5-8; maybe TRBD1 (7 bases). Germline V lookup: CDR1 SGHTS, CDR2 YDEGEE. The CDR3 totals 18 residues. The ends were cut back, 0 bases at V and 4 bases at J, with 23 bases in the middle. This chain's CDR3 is CASSLAGRARGVVYEQYF. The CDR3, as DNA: TGTGCCAGCAGCTTGGCCGGTAGGGCCAGGGGGGTCGTATACGAGCAGTACTTC.

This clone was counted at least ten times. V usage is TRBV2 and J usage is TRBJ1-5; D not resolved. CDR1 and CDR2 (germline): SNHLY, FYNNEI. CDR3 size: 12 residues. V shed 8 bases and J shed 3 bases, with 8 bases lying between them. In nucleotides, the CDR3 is TGTGCCAGCGGTCCAGTCAATCAGCCCCAGCATTTT. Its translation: CASGPVNQPQHF.

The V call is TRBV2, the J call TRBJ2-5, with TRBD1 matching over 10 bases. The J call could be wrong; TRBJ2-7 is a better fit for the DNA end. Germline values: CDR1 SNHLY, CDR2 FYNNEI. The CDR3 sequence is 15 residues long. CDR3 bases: TGTGCCAGCAGCGTAGTGACAGGGGGCAAGGACGAGCAGTACTTC. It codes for CASSVVTGGKDEQYF.

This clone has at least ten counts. This chain's CDR3 is CASSPRQSFDYGYTF. The CDR3 DNA reads TGTGCCAGCAGCCCTAGACAGAGCTTTGACTATGGCTACACCTTC. The gene calls are TRBV7-2 and TRBJ1-2, with D tentatively TRBD1 (5 bases). This CDR3 comprises 15 residues. Trimming shortened V by 5 bases and J by 3 bases, and 16 bases separated the two germline ends. Germline CDR1 SGHTA, CDR2 FQGNSA.

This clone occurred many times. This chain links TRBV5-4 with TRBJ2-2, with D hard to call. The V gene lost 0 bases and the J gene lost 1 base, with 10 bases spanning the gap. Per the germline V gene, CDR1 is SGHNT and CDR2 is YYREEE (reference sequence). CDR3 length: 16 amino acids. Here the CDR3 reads CASSLDFAVNTGELFF. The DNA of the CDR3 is TGTGCCAGCAGCTTGGATTTTGCGGTGAACACCGGGGAGCTGTTTTTT.